This T cell receptor beta chain was found in a study of blood T cells in healthy people across ages. Study-wide results and limits: More naive CD4+ cells and higher diversity were found in long-lived than in aged donors. Per million T cells, the diversity of TCR beta decreased roughly linearly as age advanced. TCR beta diversity tracked closely with naive T cell percentage.

Primers used in a second PCR of roughly 7 to 11 cycles were a sample-barcoded 5' primer and a J-beta primer mix. TCRdb reprocessed the 5' RACE reads with MiXCR, giving one entry per CDR3 protein. The sample lists roughly 800,000 distinct CDR3 sequences, roughly 50% occurring once. As to this clonotype: Its matching antigen is unknown.

Per germline, CDR1 DFQATT and CDR2 SNEGSKA (reference sequence). The CDR3 is 14 amino acids. The V call is TRBV20-1, the J call TRBJ2-7, with 9 bases matching TRBD1. The J call may be incorrect, as the DNA end agrees better with TRBJ2-5. The sequence derives from an older man in good health. Sequenced material: blood. Here the CDR3 DNA reads TGCAGTGCTAGAGCAGGAGGACAGGGGGAGACCCAGTACTTC. Its translation: CSARAGGQGETQYF.